This record looks at one T cell receptor (beta chain) sequence and its context. Here immunoSEQ multiplex PCR was the method, and the copy in TCRdb shows in-frame clones only, minus some. The data hold 45,000 or so clones, with roughly 80% observed a single time. Per germline, CDR1 SGHAT and CDR2 FQNNGV. The V and J ends lost 1 base and 6 bases respectively, with 13 bases between them. This CDR3 contains 14 residues. This sample stems from a study of OX40 agonist ivuxolimab in advanced cancers. Across the study: At doses from 0.01 to 10 mg/kg, patients were given intravenous ivuxolimab every 2 weeks. Prior checkpoint blockade (anti-PD-1, anti-PD-L1 or anti-CTLA-4) was permitted; around 39% had it.

The rearrangement joins TRBV11-2 to TRBJ2-7; D may be TRBD2 (5 bases). The source is an adult with an advanced solid tumor such as melanoma, head and neck, liver or kidney cancer. Material: CD4+ or CD8+ T cells sorted from blood, obtained in a trial of the OX40 agonist ivuxolimab. CDR3 coding DNA: TGTGCCAGCAGCTTAGGTTCTGGGAGCCTCGAGCAGTACTTC. Its translation: CASSLGSGSLEQYF.